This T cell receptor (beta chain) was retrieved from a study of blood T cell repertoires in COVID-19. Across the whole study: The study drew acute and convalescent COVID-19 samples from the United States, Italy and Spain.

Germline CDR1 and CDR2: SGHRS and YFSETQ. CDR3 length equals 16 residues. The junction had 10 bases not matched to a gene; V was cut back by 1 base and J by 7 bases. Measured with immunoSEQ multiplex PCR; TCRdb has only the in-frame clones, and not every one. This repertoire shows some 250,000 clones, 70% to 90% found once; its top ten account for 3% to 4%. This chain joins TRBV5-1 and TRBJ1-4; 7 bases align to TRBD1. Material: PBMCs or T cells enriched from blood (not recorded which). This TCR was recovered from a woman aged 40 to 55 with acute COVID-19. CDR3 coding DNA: TGCGCCAGCAGCTTGAATGGCAGGGGGTTCGGTGAAAAACTGTTTTTT. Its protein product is CASSLNGRGFGEKLFF.